This T cell receptor (beta chain) came from a study of T-cell memory formation after mild COVID-19. General study points: CD8+ contracting clones occupied EMRA, while CD4+ ones occupied mainly CM and EM. The authors did not confirm SARS-CoV-2 specificity of second-wave clones peaking day 37. Memory from before infection featured some responding clones, which suggests cross-reactive memory joined. CD4/CD8 balance characterized clones contracting day 15 to 85, and CD4+ skew characterized later expanders.

MiXCR was run by TCRdb on the 5' RACE reads, yielding one entry per CDR3 protein. The table records 450,000 or so distinct CDR3 sequences, around a quarter of them present only once. As regards this clonotype: The antigen is undetermined.

The germline V gene has CDR1 PRHDT and CDR2 FYEKMQ (reference sequence). V was clipped by 5 bases and J by 2 bases; unmatched bases: 6. CDR3 size: 15 residues. Material: PBMCs or a T cell subset sorted from them (not recorded which). This clonotype was obtained from an adult woman who had mild COVID-19 (a few samples of this study predate the infection). Cell type and time point are not known. This chain links TRBV13 with TRBJ2-3; TRBD2 agrees at 8 bases. The DNA of the CDR3 is TGTGCCAGCAGCCCTCCGGGACTAGACACAGATACGCAGTATTTT. Its translation: CASSPPGLDTDTQYF.